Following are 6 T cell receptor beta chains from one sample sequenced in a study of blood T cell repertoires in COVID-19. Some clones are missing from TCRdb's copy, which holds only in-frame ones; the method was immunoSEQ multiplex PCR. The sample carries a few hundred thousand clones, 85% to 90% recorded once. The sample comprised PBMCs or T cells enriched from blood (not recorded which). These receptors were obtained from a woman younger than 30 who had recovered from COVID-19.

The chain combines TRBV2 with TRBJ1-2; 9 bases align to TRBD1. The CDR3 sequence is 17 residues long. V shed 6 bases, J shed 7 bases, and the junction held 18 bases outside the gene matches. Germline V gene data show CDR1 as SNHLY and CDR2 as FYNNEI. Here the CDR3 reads CASRGRQGVMYSSGYTF. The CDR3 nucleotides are TGTGCCAGCAGGGGAAGACAGGGGGTTATGTATAGTTCTGGCTACACCTTC.

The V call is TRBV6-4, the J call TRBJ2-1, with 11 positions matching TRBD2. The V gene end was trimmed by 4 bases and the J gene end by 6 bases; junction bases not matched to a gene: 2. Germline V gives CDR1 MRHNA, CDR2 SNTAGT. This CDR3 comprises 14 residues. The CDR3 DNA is TGTGCCAGCAGTGCCGGGACTAGCGGCAATGAGCAGTTCTTC. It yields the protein CASSAGTSGNEQFF.

The CDR3 bases are TGTGCCAGCAGCGTAGAAGGACAGGGGCCTCATGGCTACACCTTC. Amino acids: CASSVEGQGPHGYTF. This chain uses TRBV9 with TRBJ1-2; 9 positions agree with TRBD1. The V gene end was trimmed by 0 bases and the J gene end by 6 bases; junction bases not matched to a gene: 6. The CDR3 extends over 15 amino acids. CDR1 is SGDLS, CDR2 YYNGEE, per germline. The variable domain in full, completed from reference TRBV9 and TRBJ1-2, reads DSGVTQTPKHLITATGQRVTLRCSPRSGDLSVYWYQQSLDQGLQFLIQYYNGEERAKGNILERFSAQQFPDLHSELNLSSLELGDSALYFCASSVEGQGPHGYTFGSGTRLTVV.

Here the CDR3 reads CASSYAGQAFSHEQYF. CDR3 DNA sequence: TGTGCCAGCAGTTACGCGGGACAGGCTTTTAGCCACGAGCAGTACTTC. The chain has TRBV6-2 or TRBV6-3 and TRBJ2-7; 8 bases line up with TRBD1. The trim removed 2 bases at V and 5 bases at J, leaving 11 bases unmatched. Germline-derived CDR1 and CDR2 are MNHEY and SVGEGT. The CDR3 contains 16 residues.

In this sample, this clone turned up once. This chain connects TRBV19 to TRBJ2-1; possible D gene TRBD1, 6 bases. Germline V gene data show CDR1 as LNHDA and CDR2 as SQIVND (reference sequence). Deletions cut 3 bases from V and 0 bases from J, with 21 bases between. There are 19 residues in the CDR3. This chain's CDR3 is CASSMGHRDLGSSYNEQFF. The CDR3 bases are TGTGCCAGTAGTATGGGTCACAGGGATCTAGGGAGCTCCTACAATGAGCAGTTCTTC. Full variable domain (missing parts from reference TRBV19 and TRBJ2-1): DGGITQSPKYLFRKEGQNVTLSCEQNLNHDAMYWYRQDPGQGLRLIYYSQIVNDFQKGDIAEGYSVSREKKESFPLTVTSAQKNPTAFYLCASSMGHRDLGSSYNEQFFGPGTRLTVL.

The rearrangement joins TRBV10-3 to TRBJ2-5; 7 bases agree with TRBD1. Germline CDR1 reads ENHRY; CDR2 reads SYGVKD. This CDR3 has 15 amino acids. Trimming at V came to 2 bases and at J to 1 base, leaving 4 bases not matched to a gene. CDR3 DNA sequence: TGTGCCATCAGTGAGCCGACAGGGTCCCAAGAGACCCAGTACTTC. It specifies CAISEPTGSQETQYF.